The following is a T cell receptor beta chain sequence with its context. The sample originates from a study of blood T cell repertoires in COVID-19. At the level of the study: Sample material is recorded as cDNA or gDNA derived from T cells, B-cell-depleted T cells, or PBMCs.

V was pared by 0 bases and J by 9 bases, with 18 bases between. The CDR3 consists of 16 residues. Germline V lookup: CDR1 MRHNA, CDR2 SNTAGT. As originally analysed: Amplified reference gene primers provided the basis for estimating nucleated cell counts. The repertoire was sequenced with immunoSEQ multiplex PCR; TCRdb's copy has only in-frame clones and lacks some. V and J calls and clone size follow that table, whereas D and trimming were derived from the DNA. Of some 300,000 clones listed, roughly 86% are singletons. Sequenced input: PBMCs or T cells enriched from blood (not recorded which). J is TRBJ2-1 and V is TRBV6-4; tentatively, D is TRBD2 (6 bases). This sequence originates from a woman in her 30s who had recovered from COVID-19. CDR3 DNA sequence: TGTGCCAGCAGTGACTCAATCGGGAGAGCATCATCTGAGCAGTTCTTC. This gives the protein CASSDSIGRASSEQFF.